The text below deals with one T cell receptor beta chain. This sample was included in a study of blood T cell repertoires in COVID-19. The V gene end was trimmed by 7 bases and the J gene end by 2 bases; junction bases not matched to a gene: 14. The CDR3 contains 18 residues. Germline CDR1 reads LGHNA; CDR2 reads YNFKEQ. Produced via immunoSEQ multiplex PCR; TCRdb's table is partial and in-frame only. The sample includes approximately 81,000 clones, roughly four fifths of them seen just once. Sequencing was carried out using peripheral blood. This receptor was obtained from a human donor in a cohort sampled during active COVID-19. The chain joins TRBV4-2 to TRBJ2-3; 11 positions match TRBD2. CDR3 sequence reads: CASNQGVAGGQNTDTQYF. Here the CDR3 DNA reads TGTGCCAGCAACCAGGGGGTAGCGGGGGGGCAAAACACAGATACGCAGTATTTT.